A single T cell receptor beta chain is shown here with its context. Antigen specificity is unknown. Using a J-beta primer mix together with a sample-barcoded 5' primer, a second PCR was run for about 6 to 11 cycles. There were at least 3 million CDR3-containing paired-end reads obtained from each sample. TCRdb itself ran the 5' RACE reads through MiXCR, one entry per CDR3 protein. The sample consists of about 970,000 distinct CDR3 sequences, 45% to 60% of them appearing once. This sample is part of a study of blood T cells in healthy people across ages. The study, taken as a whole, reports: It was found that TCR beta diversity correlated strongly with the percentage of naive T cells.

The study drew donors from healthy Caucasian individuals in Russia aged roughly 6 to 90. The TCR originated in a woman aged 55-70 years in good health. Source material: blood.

CDR3 amino acids: CSAASGSRGDTQYF. DNA of the CDR3: TGCAGTGCCGCGAGCGGGAGCCGCGGAGATACGCAGTATTTT. V is TRBV20-1 and J is TRBJ2-3; 8 bases are a match to TRBD2. The trim removed 6 bases at V and 5 bases at J, leaving 10 bases unmatched. CDR3 size: 14 residues. Germline CDR1 is DFQATT and CDR2 is SNEGSKA (reference sequence).